The T cell receptor beta chain described here comes from a study of T-cell reconstitution after alpha-beta-depleted transplantation in children. Study-level points and caveats: Some patients owed their high day-60 TCRbeta diversity to surviving recipient T cells and thymic progenitors. After transplant, at about two months, alpha-beta T cells were reportedly derived from several hundred expanded graft clones. T cells produced anew were the main source of T-cell counts and diversity one year after transplant.

During its preparation, the TCRbeta library received unique molecular identifiers. MiXCR was run by TCRdb on the PCR reads, yielding one entry per CDR3 protein. The sample comprises some 460,000 distinct CDR3 sequences, about 17% of which are singletons, and less than 30% rests with the top ten. The CDR3 is made up of 16 amino acids. Per germline, CDR1 SNHLY and CDR2 FYNNEI. Trimming took 6 bases from V and 0 from J, leaving 16 bases between them. This clonotype was counted between two and nine times. The antigen is unknown. This receptor was taken from a boy in the first two years of life who had a stem cell transplant for Wiskott-Aldrich syndrome, so the T cells may come from the graft donor. The sequencing used PBMCs, mostly from graft donor cells, collected 360 days after TCRalphabeta/CD19-depleted stem cell transplant. The chain couples TRBV2 to TRBJ2-3, with D perhaps matching TRBD2 (5 bases). The CDR3 nucleotides read TGTGCCAGCAGGCCCGGCGGAGCGGCTAGCACAGATACGCAGTATTTT. This gives the protein CASRPGGAASTDTQYF.